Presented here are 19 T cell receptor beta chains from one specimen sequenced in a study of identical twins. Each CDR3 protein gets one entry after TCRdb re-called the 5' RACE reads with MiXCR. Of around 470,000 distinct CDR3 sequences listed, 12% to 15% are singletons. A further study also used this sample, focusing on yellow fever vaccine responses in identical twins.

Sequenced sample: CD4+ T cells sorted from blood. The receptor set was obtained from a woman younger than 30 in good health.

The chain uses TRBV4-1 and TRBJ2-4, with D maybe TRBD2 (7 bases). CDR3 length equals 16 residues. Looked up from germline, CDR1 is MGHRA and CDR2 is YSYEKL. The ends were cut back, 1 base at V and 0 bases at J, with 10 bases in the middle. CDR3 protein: CASSQVGGLAKNIQYF. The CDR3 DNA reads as TGCGCCAGCAGCCAAGTGGGGGGGCTAGCCAAAAACATTCAGTACTTC.

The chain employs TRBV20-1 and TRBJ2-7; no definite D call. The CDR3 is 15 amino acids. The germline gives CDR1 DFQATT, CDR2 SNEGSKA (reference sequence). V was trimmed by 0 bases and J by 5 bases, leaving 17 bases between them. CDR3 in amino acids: CSARDGTENPHEQYF. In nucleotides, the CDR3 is TGCAGTGCTAGAGATGGAACAGAGAACCCCCACGAGCAGTACTTC.

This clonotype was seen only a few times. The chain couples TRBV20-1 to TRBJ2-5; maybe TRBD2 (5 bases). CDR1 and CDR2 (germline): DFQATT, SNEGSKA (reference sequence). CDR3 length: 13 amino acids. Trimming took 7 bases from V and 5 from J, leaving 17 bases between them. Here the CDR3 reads CSVPASSMETQYF. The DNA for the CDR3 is TGCAGTGTCCCGGCTAGCTCTATGGAGACCCAGTACTTC.

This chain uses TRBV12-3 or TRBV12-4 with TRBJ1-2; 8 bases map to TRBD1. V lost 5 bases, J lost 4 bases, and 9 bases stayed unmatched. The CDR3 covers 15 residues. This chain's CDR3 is CASSTWTGMIYGYTF. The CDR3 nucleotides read TGTGCCAGCAGTACCTGGACAGGGATGATCTATGGCTACACCTTC.

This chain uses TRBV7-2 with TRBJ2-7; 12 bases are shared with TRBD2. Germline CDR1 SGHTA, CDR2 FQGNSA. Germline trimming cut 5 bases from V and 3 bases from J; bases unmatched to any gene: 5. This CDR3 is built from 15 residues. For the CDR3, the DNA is TGTGCCAGCAGCGGGGGACTAGCGGGCCTCTACGAGCAGTACTTC. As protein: CASSGGLAGLYEQYF.

Here the CDR3 reads CAISVRFGEETQYF. In DNA form, the CDR3 reads TGTGCCATCAGTGTCCGCTTTGGGGAAGAGACCCAGTACTTC. The chain recombines TRBV10-3 with TRBJ2-5; D is uncertain. There are 14 residues in the CDR3. V was trimmed by 4 bases and J by 3 bases, leaving 12 bases between them. Germline CDR1 ENHRY, CDR2 SYGVKD.

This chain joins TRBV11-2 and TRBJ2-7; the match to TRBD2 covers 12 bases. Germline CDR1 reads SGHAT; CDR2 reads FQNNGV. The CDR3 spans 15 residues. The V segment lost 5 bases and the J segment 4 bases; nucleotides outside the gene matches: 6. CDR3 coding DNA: TGTGCCAGCAGCCGCATCGGACTAGCGGGGTACGAGCAGTACTTC. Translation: CASSRIGLAGYEQYF.

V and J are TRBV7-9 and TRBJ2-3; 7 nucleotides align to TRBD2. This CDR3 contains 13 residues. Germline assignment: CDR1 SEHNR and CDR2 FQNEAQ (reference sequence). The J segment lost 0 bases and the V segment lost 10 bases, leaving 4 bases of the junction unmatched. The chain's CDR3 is CATNSGSTDTQYF. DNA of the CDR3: TGTGCCACCAATAGCGGGAGCACAGATACGCAGTATTTT.

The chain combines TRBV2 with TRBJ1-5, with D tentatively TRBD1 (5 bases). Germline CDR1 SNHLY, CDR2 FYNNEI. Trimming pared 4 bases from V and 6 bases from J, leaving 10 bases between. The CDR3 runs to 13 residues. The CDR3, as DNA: TGTGCCAGCAGTGTCGACAGAATTCAGCCCCAGCATTTT. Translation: CASSVDRIQPQHF.

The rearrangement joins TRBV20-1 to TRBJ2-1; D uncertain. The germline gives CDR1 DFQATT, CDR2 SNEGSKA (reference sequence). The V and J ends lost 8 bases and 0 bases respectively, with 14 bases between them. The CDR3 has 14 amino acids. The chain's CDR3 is CSSRGQSSYNEQFF. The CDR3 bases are TGCAGTTCGCGCGGTCAGAGCTCCTACAATGAGCAGTTCTTC.

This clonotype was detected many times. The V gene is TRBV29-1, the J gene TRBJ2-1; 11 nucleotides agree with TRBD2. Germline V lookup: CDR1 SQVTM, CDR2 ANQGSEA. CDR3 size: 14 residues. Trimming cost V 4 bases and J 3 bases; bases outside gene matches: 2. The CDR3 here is CSVVAGGDYNEQFF. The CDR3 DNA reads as TGCAGCGTTGTAGCGGGAGGGGACTACAATGAGCAGTTCTTC.

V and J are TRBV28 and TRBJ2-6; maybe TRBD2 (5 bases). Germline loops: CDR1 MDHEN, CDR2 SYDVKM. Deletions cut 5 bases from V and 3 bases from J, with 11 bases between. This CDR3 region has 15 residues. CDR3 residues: CASSMSGNGANVLTF. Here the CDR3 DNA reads TGTGCCAGCAGTATGTCCGGGAATGGGGCCAACGTCCTGACTTTC.

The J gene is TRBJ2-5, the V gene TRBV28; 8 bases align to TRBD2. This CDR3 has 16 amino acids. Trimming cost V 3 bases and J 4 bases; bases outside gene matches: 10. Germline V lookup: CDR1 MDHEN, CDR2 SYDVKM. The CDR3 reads CASSFASPGGRETQYF. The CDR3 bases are TGTGCCAGCAGTTTTGCGTCACCGGGAGGGAGAGAGACCCAGTACTTC.

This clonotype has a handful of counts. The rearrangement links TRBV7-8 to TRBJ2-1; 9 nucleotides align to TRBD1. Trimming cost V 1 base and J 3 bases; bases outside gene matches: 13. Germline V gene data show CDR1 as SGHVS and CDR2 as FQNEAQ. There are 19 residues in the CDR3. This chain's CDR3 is CASSLDLGFGQGSYNEQFF. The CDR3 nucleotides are TGTGCCAGCAGCTTAGACCTTGGCTTCGGACAGGGGAGCTACAATGAGCAGTTCTTC.

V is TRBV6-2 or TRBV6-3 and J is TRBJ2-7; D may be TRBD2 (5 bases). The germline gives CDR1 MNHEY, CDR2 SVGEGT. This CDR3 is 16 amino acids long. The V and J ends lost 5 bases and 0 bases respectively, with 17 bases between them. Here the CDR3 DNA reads TGTGCCAGCAGTCCCCTCCTTAGCGCGAGCTCCTACGAGCAGTACTTC. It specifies CASSPLLSASSYEQYF.

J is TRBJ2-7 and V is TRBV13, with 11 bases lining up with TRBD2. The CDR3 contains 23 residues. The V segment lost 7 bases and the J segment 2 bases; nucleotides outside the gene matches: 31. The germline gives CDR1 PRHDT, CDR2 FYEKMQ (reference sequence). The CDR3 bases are TGTGCCAGCAACTTTGCTTTAAGCGCAGGTGGGCCCACTAGCGGGAGTGTCACCTACGAGCAGTACTTC. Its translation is CASNFALSAGGPTSGSVTYEQYF.

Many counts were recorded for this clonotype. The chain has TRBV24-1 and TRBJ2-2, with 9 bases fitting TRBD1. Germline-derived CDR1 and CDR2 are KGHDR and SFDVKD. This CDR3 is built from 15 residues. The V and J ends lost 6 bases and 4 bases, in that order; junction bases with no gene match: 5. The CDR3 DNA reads TGTGCCACCAGTAATCGGGACAGGGCCACCGGGGAGCTGTTTTTT. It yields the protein CATSNRDRATGELFF.

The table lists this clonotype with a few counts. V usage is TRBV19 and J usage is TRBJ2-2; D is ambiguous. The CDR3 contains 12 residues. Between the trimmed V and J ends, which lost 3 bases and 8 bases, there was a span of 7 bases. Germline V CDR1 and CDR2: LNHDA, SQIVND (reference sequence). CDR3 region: CASSITGGELFF. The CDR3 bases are TGTGCCAGTAGTATTACCGGAGGGGAGCTGTTTTTT.

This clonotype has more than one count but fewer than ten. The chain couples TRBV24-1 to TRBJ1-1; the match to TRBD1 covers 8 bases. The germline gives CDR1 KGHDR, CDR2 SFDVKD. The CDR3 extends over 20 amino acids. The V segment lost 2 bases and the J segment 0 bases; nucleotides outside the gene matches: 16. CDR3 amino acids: CATSDSKGQVSWGLNTEAFF. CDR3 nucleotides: TGTGCCACCAGTGATTCTAAGGGACAGGTTTCTTGGGGTCTGAACACTGAAGCTTTCTTT.